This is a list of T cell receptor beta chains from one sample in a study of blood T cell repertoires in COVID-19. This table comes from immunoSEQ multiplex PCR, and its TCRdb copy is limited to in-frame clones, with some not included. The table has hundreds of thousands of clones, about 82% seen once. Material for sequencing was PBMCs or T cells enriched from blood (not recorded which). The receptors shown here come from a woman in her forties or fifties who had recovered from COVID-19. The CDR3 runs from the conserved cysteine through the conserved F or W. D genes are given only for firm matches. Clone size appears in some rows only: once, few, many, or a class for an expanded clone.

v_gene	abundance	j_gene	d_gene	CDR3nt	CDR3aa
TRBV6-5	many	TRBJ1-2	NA	TGTGCCAGCAGTACAAACTATGGCTACACCTTC	CASSTNYGYTF
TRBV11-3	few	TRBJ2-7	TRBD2	TGTGCCAGCAGCTTCATGGGAGTGCGGGGGGCCTACGAGCAGTACTTC	CASSFMGVRGAYEQYF
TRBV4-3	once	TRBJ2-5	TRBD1	TGCGCCAGCAGCCAAGGCCACAGGGGGCCGGAGACCCAGTACTTC	CASSQGHRGPETQYF
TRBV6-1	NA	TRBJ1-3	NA	TGTGCCAGCAGTGACGTGGGGCGCGGGGCTGGAAACACCATATATTTT	CASSDVGRGAGNTIYF
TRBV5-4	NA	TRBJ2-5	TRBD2	TGTGCCAGCAGCTTGTCGGGGGGGGGAGTGGAGACCCAGTACTTC	CASSLSGGGVETQYF
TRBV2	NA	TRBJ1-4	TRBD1	TGTGCCAGCGGGACAGGGTTTGAAAAACTGTTTTTT	CASGTGFEKLFF
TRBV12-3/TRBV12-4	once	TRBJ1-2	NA	TGTGCCAGCAGCCAAGGAGGATATGGCTACACCTTC	CASSQGGYGYTF
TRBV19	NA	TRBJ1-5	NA	TGTGCCAGTAGTCCCTCGGGGGGGCCAGGGCAGCCCCAGCATTTT	CASSPSGGPGQPQHF
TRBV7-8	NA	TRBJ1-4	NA	TGTGCCAGCAGCTTAGCGTCCGCAAGAGGTGAAAAACTGTTTTTT	CASSLASARGEKLFF
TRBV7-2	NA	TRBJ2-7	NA	TGTGCCAGCAGCTCAGAAGTCAGCTCCTACGAGCAGTACTTC	CASSSEVSSYEQYF
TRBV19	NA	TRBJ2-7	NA	TGTGCCAGTAGGCCCACTTTCCGGACAGTCGTCAACGAGCAGTACTTC	CASRPTFRTVVNEQYF
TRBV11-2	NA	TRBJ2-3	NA	TGTGCCAGCAGCTTGAGACTAGGCACAGATACGCAGTATTTT	CASSLRLGTDTQYF
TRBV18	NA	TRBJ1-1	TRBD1	TGTGCCAGCTCCCGATCAGGGGGGAACACTGAAGCTTTCTTT	CASSRSGGNTEAFF
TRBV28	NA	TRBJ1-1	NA	TGTGCCAGCAGTCTCAGGAACACTGAAGCTTTCTTT	CASSLRNTEAFF
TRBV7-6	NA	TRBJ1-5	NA	TGTGCCAGCAGCTTAAAGGGAGGTAGCAATCAGCCCCAGCATTTT	CASSLKGGSNQPQHF
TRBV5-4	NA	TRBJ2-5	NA	TGTGCCAGCAGCGTAAAAAACAGGGCTGAGACCCAGTACTTC	CASSVKNRAETQYF
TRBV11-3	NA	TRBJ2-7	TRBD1	TGTGCCAGCAGCTCCTCCCGGGACAGGGGCCACGAGCAGTACTTC	CASSSSRDRGHEQYF
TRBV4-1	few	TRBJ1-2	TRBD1	TGCGCCAGCAGCCACTCTTACTTACAGGGGAGGAACTATGGCTACACCTTC	CASSHSYLQGRNYGYTF
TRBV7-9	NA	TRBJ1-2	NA	TGTGCCAGCAGCTTTATCGACGTAATCGGGGGCTACACCTTC	CASSFIDVIGGYTF
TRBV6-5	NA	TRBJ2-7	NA	TGTGCCAGCAGTTACTCGGGGCCGATCTACGAGCAGTACTTC	CASSYSGPIYEQYF
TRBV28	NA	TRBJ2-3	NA	TGTGCCAGCTCTACCCAGGGGGATACGCAGTATTTT	CASSTQGDTQYF
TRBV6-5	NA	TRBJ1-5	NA	TGTGCCAGCAGTTACAGAGGGAATCAGCCCCAGCATTTT	CASSYRGNQPQHF
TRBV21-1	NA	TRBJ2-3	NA	TGTGCCAGCAGCCCCGGGACAGGGCAAAGGGGGGATACGCAGTATTTT	CASSPGTGQRGDTQYF
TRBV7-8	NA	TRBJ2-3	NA	TGTGCCAGCAGCTTTGGATTGCGGCAAAGCACAGATACGCAGTATTTT	CASSFGLRQSTDTQYF
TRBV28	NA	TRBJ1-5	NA	TGTGCCAGCAGTCCCCGGGACACCCCCGAGCATAGCAATCAGCCCCAGCATTTT	CASSPRDTPEHSNQPQHF
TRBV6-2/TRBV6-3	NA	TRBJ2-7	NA	TGTGCCAGCACCCCGCGGCCGGAGGACTACGAGCAGTACTTC	CASTPRPEDYEQYF
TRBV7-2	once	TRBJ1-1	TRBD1	TGTGCCAGCAGCAAGGGACAGGGGGTAGGAGCTGAAGCTTTCTTT	CASSKGQGVGAEAFF
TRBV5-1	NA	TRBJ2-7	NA	TGCGCCAGCAGCTTGGTTTCACCGGGGTACTACGAGCAGTACTTC	CASSLVSPGYYEQYF
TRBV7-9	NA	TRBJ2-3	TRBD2	TGTGCCAGCAGCCCAGGACTAGCGGGGGGCTTCACAGATACGCAGTATTTT	CASSPGLAGGFTDTQYF
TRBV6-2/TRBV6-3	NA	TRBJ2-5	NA	TGTGCCAGCAGTTACCCGGGGGGCAAGGAGACCCAGTACTTC	CASSYPGGKETQYF
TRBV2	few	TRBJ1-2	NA	TGTGCCAGCAGTGAAGATGTGGGGGCTTATGGCTACACCTTC	CASSEDVGAYGYTF
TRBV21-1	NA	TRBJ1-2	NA	TGTGCCAGCAGCAAAACAGCAGGGGCATACTACGGCTACACCTTC	CASSKTAGAYYGYTF
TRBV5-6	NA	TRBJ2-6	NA	TGTGCCAGCAGCTTCTTGGGGGCCTCGGGGGCCAACGTCCTGACTTTC	CASSFLGASGANVLTF
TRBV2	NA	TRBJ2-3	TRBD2	TGTGCCAGCAGTGAACCTAGCGGAGAGGGGAGAGATACGCAGTATTTT	CASSEPSGEGRDTQYF
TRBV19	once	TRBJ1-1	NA	TGTGCCAGTAGCCCCGGACAACCCGCTGAAGCTTTCTTT	CASSPGQPAEAFF
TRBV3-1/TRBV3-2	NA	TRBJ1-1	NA	TGTGCCAGCAGCCCGCAGTGGGGCCCTGAAGCTTTCTTT	CASSPQWGPEAFF
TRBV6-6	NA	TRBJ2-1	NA	TGTGCCAGTAATGACAATGAGCAGTTCTTC	CASNDNEQFF
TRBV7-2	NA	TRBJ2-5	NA	TGTGCCAGCAGCCCAGGGGTTGGAGAGACCCAGTACTTC	CASSPGVGETQYF
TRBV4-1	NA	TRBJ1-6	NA	TGCGCCAGCAGCCAAGCTTGGCAGGGGCGTAATTCACCCCTCCACTTT	CASSQAWQGRNSPLHF
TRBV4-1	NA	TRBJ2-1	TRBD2	TGCGCCAGCAGCCGGACTAGCGGGGGCTACAATGAGCAGTTCTTC	CASSRTSGGYNEQFF
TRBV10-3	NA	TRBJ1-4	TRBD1	TGTGCCTCCGGACAGGGTTACGAAAAACTGTTTTTT	CASGQGYEKLFF
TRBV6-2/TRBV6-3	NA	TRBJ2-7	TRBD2	TGTGCCAGCAGTTCCGGGACTAGAGACGAGCAGTACTTC	CASSSGTRDEQYF
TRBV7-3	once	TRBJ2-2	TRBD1	TGTGCCAGCAGCGCACAGGGGGCTCGCACCGGGGAGCTGTTTTTT	CASSAQGARTGELFF
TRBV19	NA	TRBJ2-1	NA	TGTGCCAGTAGTAATCTAGCGAGCTCCTACAATGAGCAGTTCTTC	CASSNLASSYNEQFF
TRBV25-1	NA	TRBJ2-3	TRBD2	TGTGCCAGCAGTGCCCTAGCGGGAGGCGTCACAGATACGCAGTATTTT	CASSALAGGVTDTQYF
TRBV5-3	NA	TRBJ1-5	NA	TGTGCCAGAAGCCTGAATCAGCCCCAGCATTTT	CARSLNQPQHF
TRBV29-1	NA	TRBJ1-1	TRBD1	TGCAGCGGGCTTTCAGGGGGCCCGAACACTGAAGCTTTCTTT	CSGLSGGPNTEAFF
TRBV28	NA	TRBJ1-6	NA	TGTGCCGCCCTCGGACAGCACCACTTCTATAATTCACCCCTCCACTTT	CAALGQHHFYNSPLHF
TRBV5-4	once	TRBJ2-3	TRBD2	TGTGCCAGCAGACAGACTAGCGGGGGCACAGATACGCAGTATTTT	CASRQTSGGTDTQYF